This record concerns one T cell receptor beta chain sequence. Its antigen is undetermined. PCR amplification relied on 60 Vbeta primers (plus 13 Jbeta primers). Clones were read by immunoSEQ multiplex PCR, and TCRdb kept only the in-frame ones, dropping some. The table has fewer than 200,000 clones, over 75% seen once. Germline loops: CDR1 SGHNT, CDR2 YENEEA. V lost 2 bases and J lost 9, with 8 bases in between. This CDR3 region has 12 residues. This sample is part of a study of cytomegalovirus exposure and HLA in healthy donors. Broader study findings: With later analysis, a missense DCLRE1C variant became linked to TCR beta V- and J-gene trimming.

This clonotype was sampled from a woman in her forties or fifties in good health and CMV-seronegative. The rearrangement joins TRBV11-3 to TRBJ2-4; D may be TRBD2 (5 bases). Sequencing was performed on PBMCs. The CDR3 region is CASSLRGGIQYF. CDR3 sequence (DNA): TGTGCCAGCAGCTTACGAGGAGGCATTCAGTACTTC. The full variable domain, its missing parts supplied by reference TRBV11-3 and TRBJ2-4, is EAGVVQSPRYKIIEKKQPVAFWCNPISGHNTLYWYLQNLGQGPELLIRYENEEAVDDSQLPKDRFSAERLKGVDSTLKIQPAELGDSAVYLCASSLRGGIQYFGAGTRLSVL.